Below, one TCR beta chain is given with its context. Its cognate antigen is unknown. V lost 6 bases and J lost 7; bases outside the gene matches: 22. The CDR3 is made up of 18 amino acids. Germline CDR1 and CDR2: LNHDA and SQIVND (reference sequence). This sample stems from a study of T cell repertoires in cytomegalovirus infection. Study-wide background: CMV epitopes used comprised recently identified HLA-C-restricted ones and well-studied HLA-B-restricted ones. Based on public TCR beta signatures, there were indications of CMV infection and of a matching HLA type. Study-wide findings and caveats: CMV-specific HLA-C-restricted TCR beta clonotypes dominated the ex vivo response.

Each CDR3 protein gets one entry after TCRdb re-called the reads with MiXCR. The sample carries 700,000 to 850,000 distinct CDR3 sequences, approximately 29% recorded once. This rearrangement joins TRBV19 to TRBJ2-3; 7 bases agree with TRBD2. This clonotype was obtained from a human donor in good health (CMV status not recorded). Some clones in this sample may be carry-over from other donors' samples. This sample comprised cultured CD8+ T cells from PBMCs, obtained from culture after CMV antigen stimulation. CDR3 protein: CASSDTLEASGTQNTQYF. CDR3 coding DNA: TGTGCCAGTAGCGATACCCTCGAGGCTAGCGGAACACAGAATACGCAGTATTTT.